The rows below give T cell receptor beta chains drawn from one sample of a study of T cells after somatic rescue of genetic block. The assay was immunoSEQ multiplex PCR, and TCRdb's table has in-frame clones only and misses some. The sample holds tens of thousands of clones, approximately 90% seen once. Sequenced sample: peripheral blood mononuclear cells (PBMCs). These receptors were taken from a woman between 18 and 29 years old. Each CDR3 is given with its conserved first and last residue. D genes are given only for firm matches. Where a row states a size, it is once, few, many or the class of an expanded clone; other rows omit it.

d_gene	v_gene	j_gene	len	abundance	CDR3aa	CDR3nt
-	TRBV7-8	TRBJ2-3	14	-	CASSLGSYTDTQYF	TGTGCCAGCAGCTTAGGCAGCTACACAGATACGCAGTATTTT
-	TRBV19	TRBJ2-7	14	-	CASRGGSSSPEQYF	TGTGCCAGTAGGGGGGGTTCCAGTAGCCCCGAGCAGTACTTC
TRBD1	TRBV6-6	TRBJ1-2	16	-	CASSYGQGARGYGYTF	TGTGCCAGCAGTTATGGACAGGGGGCGCGAGGCTATGGCTACACCTTC
-	TRBV5-1	TRBJ2-7	15	-	CASSFFGGPSYEQYF	TGCGCCAGCAGCTTCTTTGGCGGCCCCTCCTACGAGCAGTACTTC
-	TRBV5-5	TRBJ1-2	14	-	CASSPGRTEYGYTF	TGTGCCAGCAGCCCGGGGAGGACAGAGTATGGCTACACCTTC
-	TRBV10-3	TRBJ2-6	14	-	CAITSSSGANVLTF	TGTGCCATCACCAGCAGCTCTGGGGCCAACGTCCTGACTTTC
-	TRBV28	TRBJ2-3	13	-	CASSLLVRDTQYF	TGTGCCAGCAGTTTACTTGTACGAGATACGCAGTATTTT
-	TRBV28	TRBJ2-5	12	-	CASSTGLETQYF	TGTGCCAGCTCTACGGGTTTGGAGACCCAGTACTTC
-	TRBV5-4	TRBJ2-2	15	-	CASSSQGANTGELFF	TGTGCCAGCAGCTCGCAGGGAGCGAACACCGGGGAGCTGTTTTTT
-	TRBV6-6	TRBJ1-2	15	-	CATMNGGSLNYGYTF	TGTGCCACTATGAACGGGGGCAGTTTAAACTATGGCTACACCTTC
TRBD1	TRBV27	TRBJ2-7	16	-	CASSLVTGTGTYEQYF	TGTGCCAGCAGTTTAGTTACCGGGACAGGGACCTACGAGCAGTACTTC
TRBD2	TRBV19	TRBJ2-3	16	-	CASSIVEAGGWDTQYF	TGTGCCAGTAGTATAGTGGAAGCGGGAGGCTGGGATACGCAGTATTTT
TRBD2	TRBV2	TRBJ2-7	14	once	CASKSQSGSGEQYF	TGTGCCAGCAAGTCCCAAAGCGGGAGTGGCGAGCAGTACTTC
-	TRBV12-5	TRBJ1-2	17	-	CASGLAPTTRMNYGYTF	TGTGCTAGTGGTTTGGCCCCAACGACACGGATGAACTATGGCTACACCTTC
-	TRBV5-6	TRBJ2-1	13	-	CASSLGSGNEQFF	TGTGCCAGCAGCTTGGGGTCAGGGAATGAGCAGTTCTTC
-	TRBV7-9	TRBJ1-3	16	-	CASSPPRSKSGNTIYF	TGTGCCAGCAGCCCCCCCCGGTCTAAGTCTGGAAACACCATATATTTT
-	TRBV4-3	TRBJ2-2	16	-	CASSQEGASNTGELFF	TGCGCCAGCAGCCAAGAAGGAGCATCTAACACCGGGGAGCTGTTTTTT
-	TRBV5-6	TRBJ1-5	15	-	CASSREGESNQPQHF	TGTGCCAGCAGCCGGGAAGGCGAAAGCAATCAGCCCCAGCATTTT
-	TRBV29-1	TRBJ2-3	16	once	CSVEGGRRAGTDTQYF	TGCAGCGTTGAGGGGGGTCGGCGGGCGGGCACAGATACGCAGTATTTT